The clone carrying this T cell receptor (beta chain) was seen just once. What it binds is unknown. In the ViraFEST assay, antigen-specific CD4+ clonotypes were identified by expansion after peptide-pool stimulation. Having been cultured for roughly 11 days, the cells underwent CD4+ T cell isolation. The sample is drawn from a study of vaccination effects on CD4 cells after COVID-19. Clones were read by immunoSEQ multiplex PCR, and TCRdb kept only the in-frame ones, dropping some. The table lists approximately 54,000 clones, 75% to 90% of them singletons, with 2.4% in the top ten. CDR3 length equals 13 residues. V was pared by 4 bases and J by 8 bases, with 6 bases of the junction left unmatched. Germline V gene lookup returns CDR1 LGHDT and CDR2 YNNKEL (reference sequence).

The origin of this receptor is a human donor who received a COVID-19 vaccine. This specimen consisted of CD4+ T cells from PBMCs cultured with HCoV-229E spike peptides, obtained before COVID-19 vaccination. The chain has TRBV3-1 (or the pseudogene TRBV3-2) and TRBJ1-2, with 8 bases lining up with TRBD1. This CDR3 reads CASSPGQGRGYTF. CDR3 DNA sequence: TGTGCCAGCAGCCCTGGACAGGGAAGAGGCTACACCTTC.